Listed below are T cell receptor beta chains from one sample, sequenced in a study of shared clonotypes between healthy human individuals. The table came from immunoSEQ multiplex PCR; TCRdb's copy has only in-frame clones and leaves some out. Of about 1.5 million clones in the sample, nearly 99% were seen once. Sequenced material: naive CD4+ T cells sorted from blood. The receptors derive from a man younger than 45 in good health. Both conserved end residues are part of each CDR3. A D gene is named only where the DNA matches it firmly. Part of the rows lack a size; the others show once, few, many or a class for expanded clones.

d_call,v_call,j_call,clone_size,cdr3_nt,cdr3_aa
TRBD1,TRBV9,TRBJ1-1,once,TGTGCCAGCAGCCTGACAGGGGTCACTGAAGCTTTCTTT,CASSLTGVTEAFF
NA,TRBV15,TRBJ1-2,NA,TGTGCCACCAGCAGAGAACAGGATTCTGGCTACACCTTC,CATSREQDSGYTF
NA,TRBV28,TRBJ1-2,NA,TGTGCCAGCAGTTTACACTCTCCAGGGGGCTACACCTTC,CASSLHSPGGYTF
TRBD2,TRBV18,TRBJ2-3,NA,TGTGCCAGCGACCGCCCTCTAGCGGGAGATAGTACGCAGTATTTT,CASDRPLAGDSTQYF
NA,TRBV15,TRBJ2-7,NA,TGTGCCACCAGCAGGTTAGGGTTTTGGGACGAGCAGTACTTC,CATSRLGFWDEQYF
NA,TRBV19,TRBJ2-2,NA,TGTGCCAGTATGGATGCAGGCAACACCGGGGAGCTGTTTTTT,CASMDAGNTGELFF
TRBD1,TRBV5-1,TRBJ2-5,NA,TGCGCCAGCAGCTGGGGGACAGCCCAAGAGACCCAGTACTTC,CASSWGTAQETQYF
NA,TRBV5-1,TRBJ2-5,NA,TGCGCCAGCTCGCCGTCAGGGATCGGAGAGACCCAGTACTTC,CASSPSGIGETQYF
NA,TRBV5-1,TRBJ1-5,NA,TGCGCCAGCAGCCGGGACTCGAATCAGCCCCAGCATTTT,CASSRDSNQPQHF
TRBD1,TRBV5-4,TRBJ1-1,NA,TGTGCCAGCAGCCCCTTACAACCCGGGACAGCGAACACTGAAGCTTTCTTT,CASSPLQPGTANTEAFF
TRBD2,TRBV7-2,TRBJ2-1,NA,TGTGCCAGCAGCCCCGGACTAGCGGGGGCCTACAATGAGCAGTTCTTC,CASSPGLAGAYNEQFF
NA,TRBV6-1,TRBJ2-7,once,TGTGCCAGCAGGGACAGATCCTACGAGCAGTACTTC,CASRDRSYEQYF
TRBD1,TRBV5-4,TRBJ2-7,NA,TGTGCCAGCAGCTTTGGGACAGCTTCCTCCTACGAGCAGTACTTC,CASSFGTASSYEQYF
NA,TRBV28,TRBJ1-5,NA,TGTGCCAGCAGTTTATTCAGGGGTAGCAATCAGCCCCAGCATTTT,CASSLFRGSNQPQHF
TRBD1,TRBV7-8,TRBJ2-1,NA,TGTGCCAGCATTAACAGGGGAGACATCCTCAGCTCCTACAATGAGCAGTTCTTC,CASINRGDILSSYNEQFF
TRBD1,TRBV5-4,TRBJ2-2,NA,TGTGCCAGCAGCTTGCCGGGACAGCCCACCGGGGAGCTGTTTTTT,CASSLPGQPTGELFF
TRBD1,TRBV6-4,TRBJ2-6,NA,TGTGCCAGCAGTGGGACGGGGACAGCCGACTCTGGGGCCAACGTCCTGACTTTC,CASSGTGTADSGANVLTF
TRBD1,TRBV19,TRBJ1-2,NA,TGTGCCACGCTGGACCGGGACAGATATGCTGGGATAGCCTTC,CATLDRDRYAGIAF
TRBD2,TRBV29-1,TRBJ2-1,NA,TGCAGCGCTGGGACTAGCGGAGAGCAGTTCTTC,CSAGTSGEQFF
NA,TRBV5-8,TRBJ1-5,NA,TGTGCCAGCGGGCGGGGTTATAGCAATCAGCCCCAGCATTTT,CASGRGYSNQPQHF
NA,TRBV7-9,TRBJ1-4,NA,TGTGCCAGCAGCTTAGACGGAGGCACTAATGAAAAACTGTTTTTT,CASSLDGGTNEKLFF
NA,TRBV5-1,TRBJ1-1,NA,TGCGCCAGCATTTTTGGTCCGGGGGCCTCTGAAGCTTTCTTT,CASIFGPGASEAFF
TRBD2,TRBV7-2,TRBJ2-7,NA,TGTGCCAGCAGTTTTAGCGGGGTTGGATCCTACGAGCAGTACTTC,CASSFSGVGSYEQYF
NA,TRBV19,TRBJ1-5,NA,TGTGCCAGTAGTACGGGACGCGAGCAGCCCCAGCATTTT,CASSTGREQPQHF
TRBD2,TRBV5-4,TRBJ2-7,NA,TGTGCCAGCAGCAAGGGGACTAGCGGGACCTACGAGCAGTACTTC,CASSKGTSGTYEQYF
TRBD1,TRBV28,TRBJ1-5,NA,TGTGCCAGCAGTGCTCGACAGGGCTTAGGCAATCAGCCCCAGCATTTT,CASSARQGLGNQPQHF
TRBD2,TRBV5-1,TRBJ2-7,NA,TGCGCCAGCCGACTAGCGGGAGTTTACGAGCAGTACTTC,CASRLAGVYEQYF
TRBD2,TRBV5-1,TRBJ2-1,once,TGCGCCAGCAGCTTCGGTAGCGGGAGGGTTGGGCTCAATGAGCAGTTCTTC,CASSFGSGRVGLNEQFF
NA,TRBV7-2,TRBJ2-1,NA,TGTGCCAGCAGCCATAGCGGTAGCTCCTACAATGAGCAGTTCTTC,CASSHSGSSYNEQFF
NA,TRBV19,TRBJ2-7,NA,TGTGCCAGCCGTCGCGCGGGGGCGGATTACGAGCAGTACTTC,CASRRAGADYEQYF
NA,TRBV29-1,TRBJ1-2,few,TGCAGCGACGAATCGTATGGCTACACCTTC,CSDESYGYTF
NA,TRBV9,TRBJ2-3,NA,TGTGCCAGCAGCGTGGAAACAGGGCTCACAGATACGCAGTATTTT,CASSVETGLTDTQYF
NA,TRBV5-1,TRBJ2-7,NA,TGCGCCAGCAGCTTAGCCACGGGGTTGGGCTACGAGCAGTACTTC,CASSLATGLGYEQYF
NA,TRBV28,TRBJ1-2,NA,TGTGCCAGCAGTCTCCGGGCTACCAATGGCTACACCTTC,CASSLRATNGYTF
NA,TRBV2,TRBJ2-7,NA,TGTGCCAGCAGTGAAGGGTCGCGGAACTACGAGCAGTACTTC,CASSEGSRNYEQYF
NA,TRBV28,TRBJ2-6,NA,TGTGCCAGCAGTTTATTTTCCGGGGCCGGATCTGGGGCCAACGTCCTGACTTTC,CASSLFSGAGSGANVLTF
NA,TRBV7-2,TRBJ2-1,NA,TGTGCCAGCAGCTTATATAAGGTAGGAGTTTCCACCTACAATGAGCAGTTCTTC,CASSLYKVGVSTYNEQFF
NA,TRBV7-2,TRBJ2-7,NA,TGTGCCAGCAGCTTGCCGACAATGGGTCTGCGCGAGCAGTACTTC,CASSLPTMGLREQYF
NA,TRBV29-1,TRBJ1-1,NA,TGCAGTTGGGCTAGGAACACTGAAGCTTTCTTT,CSWARNTEAFF
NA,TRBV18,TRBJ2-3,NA,TGTGCCAGCTCACTCCGTACTTCTAGCACAGATACGCAGTATTTT,CASSLRTSSTDTQYF
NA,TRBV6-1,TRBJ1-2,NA,TGTGCCAGCAGTGACCTGGGGGGCTATGGCTACACCTTC,CASSDLGGYGYTF
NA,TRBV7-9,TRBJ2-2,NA,TGTGCCAGCAGCTTTAGCTTGGTCACCGGGGAGCTGTTTTTT,CASSFSLVTGELFF
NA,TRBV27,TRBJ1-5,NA,TGTGCCAGCAGTTGGAGGAGAGGAAGCAATCAGCCCCAGCATTTT,CASSWRRGSNQPQHF
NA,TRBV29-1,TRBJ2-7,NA,TGCAGCGTTGTGAGGACCGCGACTCGGGAGCAGTACTTC,CSVVRTATREQYF